The 26 T cell receptor beta chains below were found in one sample sequenced in a study of graft-versus-host responses after intestinal transplantation. Repertoires were generated with immunoSEQ multiplex PCR, while TCRdb's copy carries only in-frame clones and drops some. The profile covers more than 50,000 clones, with more than 75% appearing a single time and 2.5% to 3% taken by the ten largest. Sequenced here: PBMCs, sampled roughly 120 days after intestinal transplantation. The origin of the receptors is a human patient who received an intestinal transplant, so some T cells may come from the graft donor.

The V and J genes are TRBV6-1 and TRBJ2-3; unclear D gene. CDR1 and CDR2 from the germline V gene are MNHNS and SASEGT. CDR3 size: 15 residues. V lost 2 bases, J lost 1 base, and 10 bases lay in between. The CDR3 protein is CASSERLWGTDTQYF. CDR3 coding DNA: TGTGCCAGCAGTGAAAGGCTCTGGGGCACAGATACGCAGTATTTT.

This chain links TRBV20-1 with TRBJ2-4; D gene ambiguous. In germline, CDR1 is DFQATT, CDR2 SNEGSKA (reference sequence). This CDR3 spans 11 amino acids. V lost 7 bases and J 1 base, leaving 5 bases between the germline ends. CDR3 nucleotides: TGCAGTGTGGTGGCCAAAAACATTCAGTACTTC. Translating gives CSVVAKNIQYF.

This chain connects TRBV29-1 to TRBJ2-7, with TRBD1 identical over 8 bases. The length of the CDR3 is 13 residues. The V and J ends lost 7 bases and 0 bases, in that order; junction bases with no gene match: 5. Germline V gene sequence: CDR1 SQVTM, CDR2 ANQGSEA. In nucleotides, the CDR3 is TGCAGCGGTGGACAGGGCCTCTCCTACGAGCAGTACTTC. It yields the protein CSGGQGLSYEQYF.

This chain uses TRBV30 with TRBJ1-5, with D unclear. V was clipped by 0 bases and J by 4 bases, with 4 bases between them. This CDR3 region has 12 residues. The germline gives CDR1 GTSNPN, CDR2 SVGIG (reference sequence). The CDR3 DNA reads as TGTGCCTGGAGTGTCAGGAATCAGCCCCAGCATTTT. Residues: CAWSVRNQPQHF.

The chain carries TRBV6-5 and TRBJ2-5, with 9 bases fitting TRBD1. This CDR3 is built from 14 residues. Trimming at V came to 10 bases and at J to 5 bases, leaving 11 bases not matched to a gene. Germline V CDR1 and CDR2: MNHEY, SVGAGI. CDR3 protein: CATRDRDFLETQYF. DNA for the CDR3: TGTGCCACCAGGGACAGGGATTTCTTGGAGACCCAGTACTTC.

In regard to this clone: Germline and junction disagree at one end, which may indicate a read error. V usage is TRBV6-5 and J usage is TRBJ2-7, with D perhaps being TRBD1 or TRBD2 (6 bases each). The CDR3 runs to 15 residues. CDR1 is MNHEY, CDR2 SVGAGI, per germline. The CDR3: CASGLGARGRYGQYF. The CDR3 DNA reads TGTGCCAGCGGGCTGGGGGCTCGGGGGCGATACGGGCAGTACTTC.

The CDR3 spells CASSSPAGLSYEQYF. The CDR3 DNA reads TGTGCCAGCAGTTCCCCGGCAGGGCTCAGCTACGAGCAGTACTTC. The genes are TRBV27 and TRBJ2-7; D possibly corresponds to TRBD1 (5 bases). Looked up from germline, CDR1 is MNHEY and CDR2 is SMNVEV (reference sequence). The CDR3 runs to 15 residues. The germline V and J ends were trimmed by 4 bases and 3 bases, with 16 bases remaining between them.

V and J are TRBV2 and TRBJ1-5, with a weak D call TRBD1 (6 bases). The CDR3 is 15 residues long. Germline V CDR1 and CDR2: SNHLY, FYNNEI. V was shortened by 6 bases and J by 1 base, with 13 bases between the two germline ends. Written as DNA, the CDR3 is TGTGCCAGCAGGAAACAGGGACACAGCAATCAGCCCCAGCATTTT. Its protein is CASRKQGHSNQPQHF. Full variable domain (remainder filled in from reference TRBV2 and TRBJ1-5): EPEVTQTPSHQVTQMGQEVILRCVPISNHLYFYWYRQILGQKVEFLVSFYNNEISEKSEIFDDQFSVERPDGSNFTLKIRSTKLEDSAMYFCASRKQGHSNQPQHFGDGTRLSIL.

This chain links TRBV7-2 with TRBJ1-1; the match to TRBD1 covers 10 bases. This CDR3 spans 16 amino acids. The V and J ends lost 3 bases and 1 base, in that order; junction bases with no gene match: 5. Germline lookup yields CDR1 SGHTA and CDR2 FQGNSA. The CDR3 DNA is TGTGCCAGCAGCTTTGGGACAGGGGCGGGGAACACTGAAGCTTTCTTT. It is translated as CASSFGTGAGNTEAFF.

This clone was found once. The rearrangement links TRBV7-9 to TRBJ1-1; 10 positions agree with TRBD1. V shed 5 bases, J shed 5 bases, and the junction held 8 bases outside the gene matches. The CDR3 has 15 amino acids. Germline-derived CDR1 and CDR2 are SEHNR and FQNEAQ (reference sequence). CDR3 in amino acids: CASSGPTGGITEAFF. The CDR3 nucleotides read TGTGCCAGCAGCGGTCCGACAGGGGGCATTACTGAAGCTTTCTTT.

The chain is built from TRBV6-5 and TRBJ1-3; D possibly corresponds to TRBD1 (6 bases). The germline gives CDR1 MNHEY, CDR2 SVGAGI. The CDR3 has 15 residues. Trimming took off 6 bases at V and 4 bases at J, with 16 bases between the two ends. This chain's CDR3 is CASSPDSPPGNTIYF. As DNA, the CDR3 is TGTGCCAGCAGCCCGGACAGTCCTCCGGGAAACACCATATATTTT.

The chain is built from TRBV5-4 and TRBJ1-2, with a tentative D call TRBD1 (6 bases). V was pared by 0 bases and J by 0 bases, with 9 bases between. CDR3 size: 15 residues. Germline V gene lookup returns CDR1 SGHNT and CDR2 YYREEE (reference sequence). CDR3 nucleotide sequence: TGTGCCAGCAGCTTGGGATGGGACACTAACTATGGCTACACCTTC. Protein product: CASSLGWDTNYGYTF.

This clone appeared once. This sequence joins TRBV19 and TRBJ2-2; TRBD2 matches 11 bases. The V segment lost 10 bases and the J segment 7 bases; nucleotides outside the gene matches: 14. The CDR3 length is 16 residues. Germline values: CDR1 LNHDA, CDR2 SQIVND (reference sequence). The CDR3 region has the DNA TGTGCCACAAGACTAGCGGGGAGCTCAAGGGGCGGGGAGCTGTTTTTT. As protein: CATRLAGSSRGGELFF.

The V and J genes are TRBV4-1 and TRBJ2-1; 11 bases match TRBD2. V lost 0 bases, J lost 6 bases, and 13 bases stayed unmatched. Germline lookup yields CDR1 MGHRA and CDR2 YSYEKL. This CDR3 region has 19 residues. This CDR3 reads CASSQERGGVAGGRNEQFF. CDR3 DNA: TGCGCCAGCAGCCAAGAGAGGGGCGGGGTAGCGGGAGGGCGCAATGAGCAGTTCTTC.

This sequence joins TRBV15 and TRBJ1-2; tentatively, D is TRBD1 (6 bases). The germline V and J ends were trimmed by 3 bases and 0 bases, with 11 bases remaining between them. This CDR3 region has 15 residues. Per germline, CDR1 LNHNV and CDR2 YYDKDF (reference sequence). The CDR3 loop reads CATSSRDNANYGYTF. The CDR3 DNA reads TGTGCCACCAGCAGCCGGGACAATGCTAACTATGGCTACACCTTC.

V is TRBV27 and J is TRBJ1-6, with D uncertain. V was clipped by 6 bases and J by 14 bases, with 17 bases between them. The length of the CDR3 is 13 residues. Germline V gene lookup returns CDR1 MNHEY and CDR2 SMNVEV (reference sequence). CDR3 in amino acids: CASRNGPMQSLHF. CDR3 bases: TGTGCCAGCAGGAATGGGCCAATGCAATCCCTCCACTTT.

The CDR3 nucleotides are TGTGCCAGCAGCTTGGGCTTGGAGGGCTCCTACAATGAGCAGTTCTTC. Translation: CASSLGLEGSYNEQFF. The chain couples TRBV5-6 to TRBJ2-1; D is perhaps TRBD2 (6 bases). This CDR3 is built from 16 residues. V lost 0 bases, J lost 0 bases, and 10 bases lay in between. Germline V gives CDR1 SGHDT, CDR2 YYEEEE.

The chain couples TRBV11-2 to TRBJ2-7; 13 bases agree with TRBD2. Trimming at V came to 0 bases and at J to 4 bases, leaving 6 bases not matched to a gene. The germline gives CDR1 SGHAT, CDR2 FQNNGV. The CDR3 runs 17 residues. The CDR3 coding sequence is TGTGCCAGCAGCTTAGACCGGACTAGCGGGGGCCCATACGAGCAGTACTTC. Translating gives CASSLDRTSGGPYEQYF.

The chain recombines TRBV4-1 with TRBJ2-3; the D call may be TRBD1 or TRBD2 (6 bases each). The CDR3 is made up of 16 amino acids. CDR1 MGHRA and CDR2 YSYEKL come from the germline V gene. Trimming removed 3 bases from V and 1 base from J, with 14 bases in between. The CDR3 DNA reads TGCGCCAGCAGCCAGGCGGGACAATGGGGCACAGATACGCAGTATTTT. Translated, it gives CASSQAGQWGTDTQYF.

The chain employs TRBV11-2 and TRBJ2-6, with no clear D. The germline V and J ends were trimmed by 5 bases and 4 bases, with 6 bases remaining between them. The CDR3 covers 13 residues. CDR1 is SGHAT and CDR2 is FQNNGV in the germline V gene. The CDR3 nucleotides read TGTGCCAGCAGCGAGGCGGGGGCCAACGTCCTGACTTTC. This gives the protein CASSEAGANVLTF.

The gene calls are TRBV10-3 and TRBJ2-2; D remains unclear. This CDR3 contains 13 residues. The germline V gene encodes CDR1 ENHRY and CDR2 SYGVKD. The V end lost 8 bases, the J end lost 2 bases, and 9 bases lay between the germline ends. This chain's CDR3 is CAIGLGNTGELFF. The CDR3 DNA reads TGTGCCATCGGGTTAGGAAACACCGGGGAGCTGTTTTTT.

The chain has TRBV9 and TRBJ2-3; 8 bases line up with TRBD1. The V segment lost 10 bases and the J segment 6 bases; nucleotides outside the gene matches: 10. Germline lookup yields CDR1 SGDLS and CDR2 YYNGEE. The CDR3 is 13 amino acids. This chain's CDR3 is CAGGQGAGDTQYF. In DNA form, the CDR3 reads TGTGCCGGCGGGCAGGGGGCAGGGGATACGCAGTATTTT.

This chain uses TRBV28 with TRBJ2-7, with TRBD1 matching over 9 bases. The CDR3 spans 14 residues. Germline V gene lookup returns CDR1 MDHEN and CDR2 SYDVKM. V shed 5 bases, J shed 4 bases, and the junction held 6 bases outside the gene matches. As DNA, the CDR3 is TGTGCCAGCAGTGACGACAGGGGGATGTACGAGCAGTACTTC. Encoded protein: CASSDDRGMYEQYF.

The CDR3 coding sequence is TGTGCCAGCAGCGTGAGGGCAGATACGCAGTATTTT. Translating it yields CASSVRADTQYF. This chain uses TRBV7-3 with TRBJ2-3; D might be TRBD2 (5 bases). V lost 5 bases and J lost 4, with 7 bases in between. The CDR3 has 12 amino acids. Germline V gene data show CDR1 as SGHTA and CDR2 as FQGTGA.

This clone appeared a single time. This chain connects TRBV27 to TRBJ1-1, with 7 positions matching TRBD1. Unmatched junction bases numbered 11, after V lost 3 bases and J lost 7 bases. The CDR3 contains 15 residues. Per germline, CDR1 MNHEY and CDR2 SMNVEV (reference sequence). The DNA for the CDR3 is TGTGCCAGCAGTTTGGACCCGGGACAGCCCGTTGAAGCTTTCTTT. This encodes CASSLDPGQPVEAFF.

This clone showed up just a few times. This rearrangement joins TRBV6-6 to TRBJ1-4, with D maybe TRBD1 (6 bases). Germline CDR1 is MNHNY and CDR2 is SVGAGI (reference sequence). The V end lost 4 bases, the J end lost 5 bases, and 11 bases lay between the germline ends. CDR3 length: 14 residues. CDR3 sequence (DNA): TGTGCCAGCAGTTTCCGGGGGGCGAATGAAAAACTGTTTTTT. Its protein product is CASSFRGANEKLFF.